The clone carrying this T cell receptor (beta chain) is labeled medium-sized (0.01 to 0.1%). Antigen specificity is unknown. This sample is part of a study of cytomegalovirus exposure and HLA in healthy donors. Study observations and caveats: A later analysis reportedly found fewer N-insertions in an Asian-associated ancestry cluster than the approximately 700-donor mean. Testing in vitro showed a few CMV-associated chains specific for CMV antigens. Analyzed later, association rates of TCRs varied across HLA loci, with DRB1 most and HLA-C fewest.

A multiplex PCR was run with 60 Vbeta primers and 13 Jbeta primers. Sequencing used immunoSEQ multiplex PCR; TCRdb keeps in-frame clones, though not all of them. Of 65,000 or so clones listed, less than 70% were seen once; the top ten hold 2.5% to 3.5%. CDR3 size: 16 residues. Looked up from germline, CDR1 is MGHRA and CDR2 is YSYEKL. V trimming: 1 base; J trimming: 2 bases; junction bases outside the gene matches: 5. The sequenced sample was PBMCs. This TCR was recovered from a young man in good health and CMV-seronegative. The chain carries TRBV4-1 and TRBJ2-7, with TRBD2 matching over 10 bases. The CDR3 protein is CASSQASGGATYEQYF. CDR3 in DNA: TGCGCCAGCAGCCAAGCTAGCGGGGGCGCGACCTACGAGCAGTACTTC.